This T cell receptor beta chain was captured by sequencing in a study of neoadjuvant nivolumab and ipilimumab in lung cancer. Remarks on this clone: Its antigen is as yet unknown.

Study-wide points: From pretherapy to surgery, tumor richness and clonality rose with dual therapy. Resected tumors had greater TCR richness and clonality than uninvolved lung. Blood richness before therapy tracked richness in tumors resected after neoadjuvant therapy.

The assay was immunoSEQ multiplex PCR, and TCRdb's table has in-frame clones only and misses some. The top ten clones hold around 3.7% of a sample with more than 40,000 clones, around 89% of them seen once. The clonotype was recovered from an adult with non-small cell lung cancer. Some clones in this sample may be carry-over from other donors' samples. The sample in question was blood, obtained before neoadjuvant nivolumab, alone or with ipilimumab.

The chain's CDR3 is CAISAGEIYEQYF. The CDR3 bases are TGTGCCATCAGTGCGGGGGAAATCTACGAGCAGTACTTC. V is TRBV10-3 and J is TRBJ2-7; weak D call: TRBD2 (6 bases). The V gene lost 4 bases and the J gene lost 3 bases, with 10 bases spanning the gap. The CDR3 is made up of 13 amino acids. CDR1 is ENHRY and CDR2 is SYGVKD in the germline V gene.